This paragraph reports one T cell receptor beta chain. TCRdb keeps only in-frame clones here, not all; method: immunoSEQ multiplex PCR. Of 110,000 to 150,000 clones listed, about 90% were seen once; the top ten hold less than 3.5%. Pooling was applied to second doses at about 4 or about 12 weeks. These data come from a study of T cell responses to AZD1222 COVID-19 vaccine. The CDR3 is made up of 16 amino acids. Trimming removed 0 bases from V and 5 bases from J, with 15 bases in between. Germline lookup yields CDR1 SGHRS and CDR2 YFSETQ. The source is an adult who received the AZD1222 COVID-19 vaccine. The sequencing used peripheral blood, collected 28 days after the second AZD1222 dose. The rearrangement uses TRBV5-1 and TRBJ2-1, with D perhaps matching TRBD2 (6 bases). The CDR3 loop is CASSLVWGDGDNEQFF. CDR3 DNA: TGCGCCAGCAGCTTGGTGTGGGGGGACGGCGACAATGAGCAGTTCTTC.